This T cell receptor (beta chain) was found in a study of shared T cell receptors in the human thymus. Method: immunoSEQ multiplex PCR; TCRdb's copy keeps in-frame clones and lacks some. The sample lists hundreds of thousands of clones, 87% occurring once. The data were also submitted as part of a second study, on human thymus T cells. That work contributes: Within thymic and blood repertoires, V and J gene usage appeared to be biased.

The sample comprised thymocytes. This receptor was obtained from a boy less than two years old with a congenital heart defect.

In nucleotides, the CDR3 is TGTGCCTGGTCTCTTCGTCGGGGACAGGGGACCCATGGCTACACCTTC. Its translation is CAWSLRRGQGTHGYTF. V usage is TRBV30 and J usage is TRBJ1-2; TRBD1 matches at 10 bases. CDR3 length: 16 amino acids. V lost 5 bases, J lost 6 bases, and 15 bases stayed unmatched. Germline CDR1 reads GTSNPN; CDR2 reads SVGIG (reference sequence).